This T cell receptor beta chain was identified in a study of identifying expanded T cells in peripheral blood. Points on this clone: Its antigen is currently unknown.

Assay: immunoSEQ multiplex PCR; the TCRdb copy retains only in-frame clones and omits some. Of about 85,000 clones in the sample, 89% were seen once. The study's findings and limits: Clone count variance between approximately 2-week samples rose with total template count. About 1.3 clones differed between technical replicates, versus around 15 and 19 over time.

During the collection period, no donor immune events like infections were recorded. The length of the CDR3 is 14 residues. Trimming removed 3 bases at V and 5 bases at J, with 14 bases between. Germline values: CDR1 SGDLS, CDR2 YYNGEE. This sequence originates from a person aged 18-69 years in good health. The sample was blood. The chain links TRBV9 to TRBJ1-2, with D possibly TRBD1 on 6 matching bases. The CDR3 region is CASSATGRGYGYTF. In DNA, the CDR3 is TGTGCCAGCAGCGCCACAGGGAGGGGTTATGGCTACACCTTC.